This TCR beta chain was found in a study of shared clonotypes between healthy human individuals. Per the study methods: For the immunoSEQ data, sequences were junction-only without quality scores, so filtering differed. Data came from immunoSEQ multiplex PCR; TCRdb stores just in-frame clones and leaves some out. V and J calls and clone size follow that table, whereas D and trimming were derived from the DNA. The table records about 110,000 clones, 68% of them present only once. Regarding the study as a whole: Non-shared clonotypes displayed generation probabilities falling below those of clonotypes present in all four donors. It was observed that roughly 5.4% of naive CD4 clonotypes were shared across a handful of donors.

Caucasian adults living in Nashville, Tennessee, provided all samples. With regard to this clone: Its antigen remains unidentified. A junction boundary mismatches the germline segment, possibly from a read error.

The CDR3 sequence is 16 residues long. Per the germline V gene, CDR1 is SNHLY and CDR2 is FYNNEI. The sequencing sample was made of memory CD8+ T cells sorted from blood. The subset denotes: CD45RO+ cells pooled with CCR7-negative TemRA cells. V usage is TRBV2 and J usage is TRBJ1-4; D remains unclear. This TCR was recovered from a woman in her twenties or thirties in good health. CDR3 sequence: CASGEKFRSTNEKLFF. CDR3 sequence (DNA): TGTGCCAGCGGTGAGAAGTTCAGGTCAACTAATGAAAAACTGTTTTTT.